This TCR beta chain was sequenced during a study of T cells after posttransplantation cyclophosphamide. Study findings and constraints: TRB overlap between skin or GI tissue T cells and blood was limited. Recipient CMV seropositivity and CMV reactivation strongly tracked TRB clonality. Donor-recipient repertoire similarity was low at 1-2 months, rising over year one.

The sample holds many counts of this clone. Antigen unknown. The germline gives CDR1 MNHEY, CDR2 SMNVEV (reference sequence). V gave up 6 bases and J gave up 6 bases; unmatched junction bases: 10. This CDR3 has 14 amino acids. Peripheral blood was collected from the related graft donor on the marrow donation day. Method: immunoSEQ multiplex PCR; TCRdb's copy keeps in-frame clones and lacks some. The sample shows about 40,000 clones, none of them appearing just once. Source material: PBMCs. This chain joins TRBV27 and TRBJ1-1; 7 bases agree with TRBD1. This receptor was obtained from a woman between 50 and 59 years old in good health and a related stem cell transplant donor. In nucleotides, the CDR3 is TGTGCCAGCAGGCTGGACAGGTGGGCTTCTGAAGCTTTCTTT. Its protein is CASRLDRWASEAFF.